This T cell receptor beta chain was obtained from a study of blood T cells in healthy people across ages. Study-wide results and caveats: Higher diversity, along with more naive CD4+ cells, distinguished long-lived donors from aged donors.

Primers used in a second PCR of about 7 to 12 cycles were a sample-barcoded 5' primer and a J-beta primer mix. TCRdb called the 5' RACE reads again in MiXCR, with one record for every CDR3 protein. The sample consists of over 1.5 million distinct CDR3 sequences, around half of them appearing once. This CDR3 has 12 amino acids. The germline V and J ends were trimmed by 6 bases and 4 bases, with 9 bases remaining between them. Germline CDR1 and CDR2: SGHRS and YFSETQ. Points on this clonotype: The antigen is undetermined.

The sequence was obtained from a woman aged 40-49 years in good health. This rearrangement joins TRBV5-1 to TRBJ2-3, with no clear D. The sequencing sample was made of blood. CDR3 in DNA: TGCGCCAGCAACCCTGGCGCAGATACGCAGTATTTT. It encodes CASNPGADTQYF.